This TCR beta chain comes out of a study of T cells after posttransplantation cyclophosphamide. Whole-study findings and limits: Recipient CMV seropositivity and CMV reactivation strongly tracked TRB clonality. Donor-recipient repertoire similarity was low at 1-2 months, rising over year one.

This clone was counted many times. Its antigen is undetermined. Trimming took 3 bases from V and 1 from J; bases not matched to a gene: 0. Germline V gives CDR1 SGDLS, CDR2 YYNGEE. The CDR3 contains 13 residues. Assay: immunoSEQ multiplex PCR; the TCRdb copy retains only in-frame clones and omits some. The sample shows under 40,000 clones, none of them appearing just once. The receptor was isolated from a woman in her forties or fifties in good health and a related stem cell transplant donor. Sequences were obtained from PBMCs. This chain links TRBV9 with TRBJ1-1, with 7 bases fitting TRBD1. CDR3 amino acids: CASSAGGNTEAFF. CDR3 bases: TGTGCCAGCAGCGCAGGGGGGAACACTGAAGCTTTCTTT.